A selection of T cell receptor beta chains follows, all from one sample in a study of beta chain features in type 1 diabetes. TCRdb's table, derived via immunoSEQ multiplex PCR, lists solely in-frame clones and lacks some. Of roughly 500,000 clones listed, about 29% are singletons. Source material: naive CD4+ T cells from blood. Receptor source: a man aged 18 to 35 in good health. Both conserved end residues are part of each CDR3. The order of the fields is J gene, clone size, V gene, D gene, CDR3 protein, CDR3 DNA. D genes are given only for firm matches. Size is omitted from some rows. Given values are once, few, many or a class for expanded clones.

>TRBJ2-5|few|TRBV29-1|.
CSVEEFAETQYF
TGCAGCGTTGAAGAGTTTGCAGAGACCCAGTACTTC
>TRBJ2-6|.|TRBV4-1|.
CASHGPGANVLTF
TGCGCCAGCCACGGGCCTGGGGCCAACGTCCTGACTTTC
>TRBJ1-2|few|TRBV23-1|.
CSERQDYGYTF
TGCTCCGAGAGGCAGGACTATGGCTACACCTTC
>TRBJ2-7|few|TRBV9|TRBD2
CASSVGLAGGNGYEQYF
TGTGCCAGCAGCGTAGGACTAGCGGGAGGGAACGGCTACGAGCAGTACTTC
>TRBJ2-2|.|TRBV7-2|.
CASSSQGANTGELFF
TGTGCCAGCAGCTCTCAGGGAGCGAACACCGGGGAGCTGTTTTTT
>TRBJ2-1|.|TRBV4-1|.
CASSPAQGYEQFF
TGCGCCAGCAGCCCGGCGCAGGGATATGAGCAGTTCTTC
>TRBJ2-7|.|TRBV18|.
CASSPRDTTSEQYF
TGTGCCAGCTCACCACGGGATACGACCTCCGAGCAGTACTTC
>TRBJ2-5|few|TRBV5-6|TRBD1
CASSGWTGVQETQYF
TGTGCCAGCAGCGGATGGACAGGGGTTCAGGAGACCCAGTACTTC
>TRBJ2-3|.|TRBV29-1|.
CSARTDTQYF
TGCAGCGCCCGTACAGATACGCAGTATTTT
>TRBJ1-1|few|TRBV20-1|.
CSARQDEAFF
TGCAGTGCTCGACAGGATGAAGCTTTCTTT
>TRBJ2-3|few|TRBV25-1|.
CASSAPVGSSTDTQYF
TGTGCCAGCAGTGCCCCCGTGGGGTCAAGCACAGATACGCAGTATTTT
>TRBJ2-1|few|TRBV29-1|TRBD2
CSVEGGRAWGSYNEQFF
TGCAGCGTTGAAGGAGGGAGGGCCTGGGGTTCCTACAATGAGCAGTTCTTC
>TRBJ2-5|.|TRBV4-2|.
CASSQDRWARSFQETQYF
TGTGCCAGCAGCCAAGATCGGTGGGCAAGATCCTTCCAAGAGACCCAGTACTTC
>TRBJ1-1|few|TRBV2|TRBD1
CASTSGGQAFF
TGTGCCAGCACCTCAGGGGGGCAAGCTTTCTTT
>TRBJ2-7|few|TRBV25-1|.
CASSGLGEGPNYEQYF
TGTGCCAGCAGTGGCCTAGGGGAAGGGCCCAACTACGAGCAGTACTTC
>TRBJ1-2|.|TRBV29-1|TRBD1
CSVGQGGDYGYTF
TGCAGCGTAGGACAGGGGGGCGACTATGGCTACACCTTC
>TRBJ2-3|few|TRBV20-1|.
CSAPADTQYF
TGCAGTGCGCCAGCGGATACGCAGTATTTT
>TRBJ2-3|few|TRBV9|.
CASSSSNTDTQYF
TGTGCCAGCAGCTCCTCAAACACAGATACGCAGTATTTT
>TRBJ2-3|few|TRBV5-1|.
CASSLITDTQYF
TGCGCCAGCAGCTTGATCACAGATACGCAGTATTTT
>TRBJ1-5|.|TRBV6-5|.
CASSPTWGNQPQHF
TGTGCCAGCAGTCCAACTTGGGGCAATCAGCCCCAGCATTTT
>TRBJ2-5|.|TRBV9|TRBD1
CASSVGQGGETQYF
TGTGCCAGCAGCGTAGGACAGGGTGGCGAGACCCAGTACTTC
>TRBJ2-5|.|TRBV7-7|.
CASSLMPDGTQYF
TGTGCTAGCAGCTTAATGCCCGACGGGACCCAGTACTTC
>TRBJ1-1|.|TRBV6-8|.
CASLGQYTEAFF
TGTGCCAGCTTGGGGCAGTACACTGAAGCTTTCTTT
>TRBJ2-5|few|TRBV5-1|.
CASSLELPSGETQYF
TGCGCCAGCAGCTTGGAACTTCCAAGTGGGGAGACCCAGTACTTC
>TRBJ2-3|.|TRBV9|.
CASSVVPTTDTQYF
TGTGCCAGCAGCGTGGTTCCAACCACAGATACGCAGTATTTT
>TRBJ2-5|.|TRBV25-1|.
CASSDQRTYQETQYF
TGTGCCAGCAGTGATCAGCGGACGTACCAAGAGACCCAGTACTTC
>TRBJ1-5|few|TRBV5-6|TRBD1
CASSLSRWDRANQPQHF
TGTGCCAGCAGCTTGTCTCGCTGGGACAGGGCCAATCAGCCCCAGCATTTT
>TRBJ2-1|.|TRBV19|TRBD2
CATRTSRDNEQFF
TGTGCCACTAGGACTAGTCGCGATAATGAGCAGTTCTTC
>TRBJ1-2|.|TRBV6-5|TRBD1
CASSYSQGALSYGYTF
TGTGCCAGCAGTTACTCGCAGGGGGCGCTTAGCTATGGCTACACCTTC
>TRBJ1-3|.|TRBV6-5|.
CASSYTASGNTIYF
TGTGCCAGCAGTTATACGGCAAGTGGAAACACCATATATTTT
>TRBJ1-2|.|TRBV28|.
CASRKSQGPYGYTF
TGTGCCAGCAGAAAGTCTCAGGGGCCGTATGGCTACACCTTC
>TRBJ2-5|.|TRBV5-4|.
CASSLNRDQETQYF
TGTGCCAGCAGCTTGAACAGGGACCAAGAGACCCAGTACTTC
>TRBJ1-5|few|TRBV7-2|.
CASSYGTKGQPQHF
TGTGCCAGCAGCTACGGGACAAAAGGACAGCCCCAGCATTTT
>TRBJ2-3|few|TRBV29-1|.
CSTDTQYF
TGCAGCACAGATACGCAGTATTTT
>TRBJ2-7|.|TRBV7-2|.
CASSPSSYEQYF
TGTGCCAGCAGCCCGAGCTCCTACGAGCAGTACTTC
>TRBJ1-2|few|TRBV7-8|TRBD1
CASSLRDRVYGYTF
TGTGCCAGCAGCTTACGGGACAGGGTCTATGGCTACACCTTC
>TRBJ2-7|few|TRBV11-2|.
CASSNQRASRSEQYF
TGTGCCAGCAGCAACCAGCGGGCTAGCCGGAGCGAGCAGTACTTC
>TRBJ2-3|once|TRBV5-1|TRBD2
CASSEGLALSTDTQYF
TGCGCCAGCAGCGAGGGACTAGCCCTTTCCACAGATACGCAGTATTTT
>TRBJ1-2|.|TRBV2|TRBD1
CASEPQGENGYTF
TGTGCCAGCGAGCCACAGGGGGAAAATGGCTACACCTTC
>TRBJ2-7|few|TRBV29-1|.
CSVAPVGQGRYEQYF
TGCAGCGTTGCTCCGGTGGGTCAGGGCAGGTACGAGCAGTACTTC
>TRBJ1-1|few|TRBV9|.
CASSVSVNTEAFF
TGTGCCAGCAGCGTATCGGTGAACACTGAAGCTTTCTTT
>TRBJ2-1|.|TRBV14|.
CASNAGPHNEQFF
TGTGCCAGTAACGCTGGACCGCACAATGAGCAGTTCTTC
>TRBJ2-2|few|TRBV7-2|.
CASSGGGRDTGELFF
TGTGCCAGCAGCGGAGGAGGGCGCGACACCGGGGAGCTGTTTTTT
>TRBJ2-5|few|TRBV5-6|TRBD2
CASTPGLEETQYF
TGTGCCAGCACCCCAGGACTAGAAGAGACCCAGTACTTC
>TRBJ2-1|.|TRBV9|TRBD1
CASSVTGQLSNEQFF
TGTGCCAGCAGCGTGACGGGACAGTTGAGCAATGAGCAGTTCTTC
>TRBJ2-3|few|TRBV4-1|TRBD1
CASSPGQSTDTQYF
TGCGCCAGCAGCCCGGGACAGAGCACAGATACGCAGTATTTT
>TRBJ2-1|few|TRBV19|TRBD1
CASSARGQGRNEQFF
TGTGCCAGTAGTGCCCGAGGACAGGGGCGGAATGAGCAGTTCTTC
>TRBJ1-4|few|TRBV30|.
CAWSAGPELLLFF
TGTGCCTGGAGCGCCGGGCCTGAACTTCTCCTGTTTTTT
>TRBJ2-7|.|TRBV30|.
CAWSVPGVQEGQYF
TGTGCCTGGAGTGTACCGGGCGTTCAGGAGGGGCAGTACTTC
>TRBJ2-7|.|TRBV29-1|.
CSVTQGAYEQYF
TGCAGCGTTACGCAGGGTGCCTACGAGCAGTACTTC
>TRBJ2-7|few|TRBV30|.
CAWSVRGEQYF
TGTGCCTGGAGTGTACGGGGCGAGCAGTACTTC
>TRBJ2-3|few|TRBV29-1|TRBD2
CSVLGLAGGPSGTDTQYF
TGCAGCGTCTTAGGACTAGCGGGAGGGCCCTCGGGCACAGATACGCAGTATTTT